The entry below describes one T cell receptor (beta chain). The entry originates in a study of long-term antiretroviral therapy in people with HIV. The germline CDR1 and CDR2 sequences are SGHRS and YFSETQ. The ends lost 4 bases at V and 3 bases at J; junction bases unmatched: 5. The CDR3 is 15 residues long. At survey level, the immunoSEQ assay was run in its v3.0 version. The data were produced by immunoSEQ multiplex PCR, yet TCRdb's version contains in-frame clones alone and is incomplete. This table has more than 25,000 clones, roughly 92% appearing once. The sequences come from unsorted PBMCs, collected 3.1 years after starting antiretroviral therapy. The receptor comes from a young man with HIV. The rearrangement links TRBV5-1 to TRBJ2-7, with TRBD2 matching 12 bases. The CDR3 DNA sequence: TGCGCCAGCAGCACACTAGCGGGGGGCAACTACGAGCAGTACTTC. Translated, it gives CASSTLAGGNYEQYF. Using reference TRBV5-1 and TRBJ2-7 for the parts outside the CDR3, the full variable domain is KAGVTQTPRYLIKTRGQQVTLSCSPISGHRSVSWYQQTPGQGLQFLFEYFSETQRNKGNFPGRFSGRQFSNSRSEMNVSTLELGDSALYLCASSTLAGGNYEQYFGPGTRLTVT.